The 29 T cell receptor beta chains below were found in one sample sequenced in a study of a mutant IDH1 vaccine in newly diagnosed glioma. The antigens of these receptors remain unknown. Indicated time point: week 47, end of study. The study gave 300 ug of mutant IDH1 20-mer peptide per vaccine dose, with topical imiquimod. The method was immunoSEQ multiplex PCR; TCRdb's version includes in-frame clones alone and lacks a portion of them. The sample lists 30,000 to 40,000 clones; 80% to 95% were seen once. Sample: PBMCs, taken from a glioma patient whose treatment included an IDH1 peptide vaccine. These receptors came from a woman aged 40 to 55 with glioma.

This clone was counted once. The genes are TRBV7-8 and TRBJ2-3; D unresolved. V lost 3 bases and J 2 bases, leaving 12 bases between the germline ends. The CDR3 is 15 residues long. Germline lookup yields CDR1 SGHVS and CDR2 FQNEAQ. CDR3 bases: TGTGCCAGCAGCTTGGAAGGGCACCTCACAGATACGCAGTATTTT. Its protein product is CASSLEGHLTDTQYF.

The chain carries TRBV18 and TRBJ1-1; D is perhaps TRBD1 (6 bases). CDR3 length: 16 amino acids. Trimming stripped 6 bases from V and 5 bases from J, with 22 bases between. Germline V CDR1 and CDR2: KGHSH, LQKENI. The CDR3 nucleotides read TGTGCCAGCTCTCCTTCTAGGTTGGGGGCGTATACTGAAGCTTTCTTT. It yields the protein CASSPSRLGAYTEAFF. The entire variable domain, with the rest obtained from reference TRBV18 and TRBJ1-1, is as follows: NAGVMQNPRHLVRRRGQEARLRCSPMKGHSHVYWYRQLPEEGLKFMVYLQKENIIDESGMPKERFSAEFPKEGPSILRIQQVVRGDSAAYFCASSPSRLGAYTEAFFGQGTRLTVV.

The J gene is TRBJ1-1, the V gene TRBV7-9, with a weak D call TRBD1 (6 bases). The CDR3 is 14 amino acids. Germline V gene sequence: CDR1 SEHNR, CDR2 FQNEAQ (reference sequence). V was cut by 5 bases and J by 1 base, with 11 bases left in between. The CDR3 region is CASSKQGTNTEAFF. DNA for the CDR3: TGTGCCAGCAGCAAACAGGGTACGAACACTGAAGCTTTCTTT.

The V call is TRBV15, the J call TRBJ2-7; 11 bases line up with TRBD1. CDR1 and CDR2 from the germline V gene are LNHNV and YYDKDF (reference sequence). V lost 1 base and J lost 2; bases outside the gene matches: 4. The length of the CDR3 is 16 residues. The CDR3 nucleotides are TGTGCCACCAGCAGAGGTCCGGGACAGGGGGCCTACGAGCAGTACTTC. Encoded protein: CATSRGPGQGAYEQYF.

V is TRBV4-2 and J is TRBJ1-4; no firm D call. The germline gives CDR1 LGHNA, CDR2 YNFKEQ. With 3 bases removed from V and 5 bases from J, the gap between germline ends came to 10 bases. There are 14 residues in the CDR3. CDR3 nucleotides: TGTGCCAGCAGCCATGACTCCTACAATGAAAAACTGTTTTTT. Amino acid sequence: CASSHDSYNEKLFF.

The chain joins TRBV14 to TRBJ2-7, with 7 bases identical to TRBD2. CDR1 is SGHDN and CDR2 is FVKESK in the germline V gene. V was clipped by 1 base and J by 5 bases; unmatched bases: 8. The CDR3 is 15 amino acids. The CDR3 region has the DNA TGTGCCAGCAGCCAAGTTCTGGCGGGAGTCAACGAGCAGTACTTC. Translating gives CASSQVLAGVNEQYF.

The genes are TRBV5-1 and TRBJ2-7, with TRBD1 matching 8 bases. Losses at the gene ends were 4 bases for V and 5 bases for J; bases not matched to a gene: 11. The CDR3 is 15 amino acids. Germline CDR1 SGHRS, CDR2 YFSETQ. CDR3 nucleotides: TGCGCCAGCAGCGACGGGACAGGTCCCCTCCACGAGCAGTACTTC. Its translation: CASSDGTGPLHEQYF.

The chain links TRBV6-5 to TRBJ2-2, with D possibly called TRBD1 or TRBD2 (6 bases each). V lost 6 bases to trimming and J lost 4 bases, with 15 bases between them. CDR1 is MNHEY, CDR2 SVGAGI, per germline. The CDR3 length is 15 residues. The CDR3 is CASRRGASLTGELFF. CDR3 coding DNA: TGTGCCAGCAGAAGGGGGGCGTCACTCACCGGGGAGCTGTTTTTT.

V and J are TRBV25-1 and TRBJ2-7; 10 positions agree with TRBD1. Losses at the gene ends were 1 base for V and 3 bases for J; bases not matched to a gene: 12. The germline CDR1 and CDR2 sequences are MGHDK and SYGVNS. The CDR3 totals 18 residues. In DNA, the CDR3 is TGTGCCAGCAGTGAATTAGAGGTAGGGACAGGGGAACTCTACGAGCAGTACTTC. This gives the protein CASSELEVGTGELYEQYF.

The CDR3 DNA sequence: TGTGCCAGCAACGGGGAGGCGTACGAGCAGTACTTC. It yields the protein CASNGEAYEQYF. The chain combines TRBV5-4 with TRBJ2-7, with a tentative D call TRBD2 (6 bases). This CDR3 is built from 12 residues. Germline V gives CDR1 SGHNT, CDR2 YYREEE (reference sequence). The ends were cut back, 6 bases at V and 4 bases at J, with 11 bases in the middle.

The chain couples TRBV5-4 to TRBJ1-3; D is possibly TRBD1 (5 bases). Germline V gene lookup returns CDR1 SGHNT and CDR2 YYREEE (reference sequence). Trimming removed 0 bases at V and 1 base at J, with 8 bases between. CDR3 length equals 15 residues. CDR3 DNA sequence: TGTGCCAGCAGCTTGGATTCAGGGTCTGGAAACACCATATATTTT. This sequence encodes CASSLDSGSGNTIYF.

The chain recombines TRBV5-4 with TRBJ2-2; TRBD2 matches at 11 bases. V dropped 1 base and J dropped 6; count of bases not matched to a gene: 2. Germline-derived CDR1 and CDR2 are SGHNT and YYREEE (reference sequence). The CDR3 has 15 amino acids. The CDR3 region is CASSLIAGGAGELFF. The CDR3 DNA is TGTGCCAGCAGCTTGATAGCGGGAGGGGCCGGGGAGCTGTTTTTT.

This clone was seen only a few times. The CDR3: CASSRNGAFQETQYF. CDR3 bases: TGTGCCAGCAGCCGAAACGGGGCTTTCCAAGAGACCCAGTACTTC. The chain links TRBV13 to TRBJ2-5; D possibly matches TRBD1 or TRBD2 (5 bases each). The V end was cut by 5 bases, the J end by 1 base, with 14 bases between. CDR1 and CDR2 (germline): PRHDT, FYEKMQ (reference sequence). This CDR3 is 15 amino acids long.

V usage is TRBV19 and J usage is TRBJ1-2, with D perhaps matching TRBD1 (5 bases). The CDR3 contains 15 residues. From germline, CDR1 is LNHDA and CDR2 SQIVND (reference sequence). Trimming stripped 3 bases from V and 5 bases from J, with 16 bases between. The CDR3 DNA follows: TGTGCCAGTAGTATCGGGGGAGAGAGCGCTTATGGCTACACCTTC. Translated, it gives CASSIGGESAYGYTF.

V is TRBV6-6 and J is TRBJ2-5; the D call may be TRBD1 or TRBD2 (5 bases each). Trimming pared 9 bases from V and 4 bases from J, leaving 21 bases between. The CDR3 totals 15 residues. Germline V lookup: CDR1 MNHNY, CDR2 SVGAGI (reference sequence). CDR3 region: CASRTQQGVGETQYF. CDR3 bases: TGTGCCAGTAGGACTCAGCAGGGAGTGGGAGAGACCCAGTACTTC.

The chain links TRBV5-1 to TRBJ1-2; unclear D gene. CDR3 length: 13 amino acids. Trimming left V 2 bases short and J 2 bases short, with 7 bases between. Germline V CDR1 and CDR2: SGHRS, YFSETQ. CDR3 DNA sequence: TGCGCCAGCAGCTTCGGGGAGAACTATGGCTACACCTTC. It is translated as CASSFGENYGYTF.

This rearrangement joins TRBV29-1 to TRBJ1-3; 7 nucleotides match TRBD1. Germline V gene data show CDR1 as SQVTM and CDR2 as ANQGSEA. CDR3 size: 16 residues. The V gene end was trimmed by 6 bases and the J gene end by 0 bases; junction bases not matched to a gene: 11. The CDR3 loop reads CSVYKRDRSSGNTIYF. CDR3 nucleotides: TGCAGCGTCTACAAGCGGGACAGAAGCTCTGGAAACACCATATATTTT.

The rearrangement joins TRBV25-1 to TRBJ1-4, with a possible D match to TRBD1 (6 bases). Germline V lookup: CDR1 MGHDK, CDR2 SYGVNS. The CDR3 covers 16 residues. Between the trimmed V and J ends, which lost 5 bases and 8 bases, there was a span of 21 bases. Written as DNA, the CDR3 is TGTGCCAGCAGTCCCAACGGAGCACAGGGAGACGAAAAACTGTTTTTT. It codes for CASSPNGAQGDEKLFF.

The chain employs TRBV7-2 and TRBJ1-2, with D possibly matching TRBD1 (5 bases). The germline gives CDR1 SGHTA, CDR2 FQGNSA. The CDR3 is 15 amino acids. V was trimmed by 5 bases and J by 4 bases, leaving 17 bases between them. The CDR3: CASSLSTGTVYGYTF. Here the CDR3 DNA reads TGTGCCAGCAGCCTGAGTACCGGGACGGTCTATGGCTACACCTTC.

The chain recombines TRBV5-5 with TRBJ2-1; the match to TRBD1 covers 7 bases. CDR1 SGHKS and CDR2 YYEKEE come from the germline V gene (reference sequence). V gave up 4 bases and J gave up 7 bases; unmatched junction bases: 14. This CDR3 comprises 16 residues. DNA of the CDR3: TGTGCCAGCAGCACACTACAGGGGTCTACGACAAATGAGCAGTTCTTC. It is translated as CASSTLQGSTTNEQFF.

The chain links TRBV5-6 to TRBJ1-5; TRBD1 aligns across 10 bases. After removal of 0 bases from V and 6 bases from J, the junction contained 6 bases not matched to a gene. The CDR3 consists of 16 residues. Germline CDR1 reads SGHDT; CDR2 reads YYEEEE. The CDR3 bases are TGTGCCAGCAGCTTGGGCCCGAGGACAGGGGGTCAGCCCCAGCATTTT. Translating it yields CASSLGPRTGGQPQHF.

The chain joins TRBV7-9 to TRBJ1-2, with TRBD1 matching 7 bases. CDR3 size: 15 residues. CDR1 is SEHNR and CDR2 is FQNEAQ in the germline V gene (reference sequence). Unmatched junction bases numbered 6, after V lost 1 base and J lost 4 bases. This CDR3 is CASSLVGQATYGYTF. The CDR3 DNA reads as TGTGCCAGCAGCTTAGTAGGACAGGCCACCTATGGCTACACCTTC.

The CDR3 DNA sequence: TGCGCCAGCAGCTCTGGACTAGGGACAGGGCGCTACGAGCAGTACTTC. Residues: CASSSGLGTGRYEQYF. This sequence joins TRBV5-1 and TRBJ2-7; 9 positions match TRBD1. Trimming cost V 3 bases and J 3 bases; bases outside gene matches: 10. The CDR3 sequence is 16 residues long. Germline V gives CDR1 SGHRS, CDR2 YFSETQ.

V gene TRBV6-5 combines with J gene TRBJ1-2; 9 bases are shared with TRBD1. Germline V gene data show CDR1 as MNHEY and CDR2 as SVGAGI. V lost 4 bases to trimming and J lost 8 bases; unmatched junction nucleotides: 8. CDR3 length: 14 residues. The CDR3 reads CASSWGQGMGGYTF. The DNA for the CDR3 is TGTGCCAGCAGTTGGGGACAGGGAATGGGCGGCTACACCTTC.

The chain combines TRBV27 with TRBJ2-7, with D possibly called TRBD1 or TRBD2 (7 bases each). The V end was cut by 10 bases, the J end by 7 bases, with 20 bases between. Germline CDR1 and CDR2: MNHEY and SMNVEV (reference sequence). This CDR3 region has 13 residues. CDR3 DNA sequence: TGTGCCACCCATGGGAGGGGGCACGGGGAGCAGTACTTC. Amino acid sequence: CATHGRGHGEQYF.

This clone appeared once. This rearrangement joins TRBV6-6 to TRBJ1-3, with D maybe TRBD1 (5 bases). Trimming pared 2 bases from V and 0 bases from J, leaving 11 bases between. Germline loops: CDR1 MNHNY, CDR2 SVGAGI (reference sequence). The CDR3 runs 16 residues. CDR3 region: CASSYQGRRSGNTIYF. The CDR3 coding sequence is TGTGCCAGCAGTTACCAGGGACGGCGCTCTGGAAACACCATATATTTT.

The sample holds one count of this clone. The genes are TRBV27 and TRBJ2-3, with a possible D match to TRBD2 (6 bases). The V gene's germline CDR1 is MNHEY and CDR2 SMNVEV (reference sequence). This CDR3 contains 15 residues. V was trimmed by 5 bases and J by 0 bases, leaving 12 bases between them. The chain's CDR3 is CASSPFAGSTDTQYF. The CDR3 nucleotides are TGTGCCAGCAGTCCCTTTGCGGGGAGCACAGATACGCAGTATTTT.

The V call is TRBV10-1, the J call TRBJ2-7; D might be TRBD2 (5 bases). The CDR3 runs 13 residues. CDR1 WNHNN and CDR2 SYGVQD come from the germline V gene (reference sequence). V lost 6 bases and J lost 3, with 12 bases in between. The DNA for the CDR3 is TGCGCCAGCAGCCCGGGGATCTTCTACGAGCAGTACTTC. It yields the protein CASSPGIFYEQYF.

J is TRBJ1-2 and V is TRBV7-2, with a possible D match to TRBD1 (5 bases). Trimming removed 3 bases from V and 7 bases from J, with 15 bases in between. Germline CDR1 SGHTA, CDR2 FQGNSA. This CDR3 spans 14 amino acids. The CDR3: CASSFEAGPGGYTF. In DNA form, the CDR3 reads TGTGCCAGCAGCTTTGAGGCGGGGCCAGGTGGCTACACCTTC.